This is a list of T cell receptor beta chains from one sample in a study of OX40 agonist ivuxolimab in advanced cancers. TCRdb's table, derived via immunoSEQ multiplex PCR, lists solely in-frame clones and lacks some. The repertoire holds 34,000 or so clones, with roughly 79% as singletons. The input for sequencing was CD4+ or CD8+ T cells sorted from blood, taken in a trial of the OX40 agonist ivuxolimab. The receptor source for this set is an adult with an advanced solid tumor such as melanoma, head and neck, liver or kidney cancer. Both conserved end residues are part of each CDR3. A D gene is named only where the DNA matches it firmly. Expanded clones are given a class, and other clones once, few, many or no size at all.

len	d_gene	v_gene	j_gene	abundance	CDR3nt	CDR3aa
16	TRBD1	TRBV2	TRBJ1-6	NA	TGTGCCAGCAGTTCACAGGGGGCGACAGTTAGTTCACCCCTCCACTTT	CASSSQGATVSSPLHF
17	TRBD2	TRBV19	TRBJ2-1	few	TGTGCCAGTAGTATCGACGTAGCGGGAGAGAAGTACAATGAGCAGTTCTTC	CASSIDVAGEKYNEQFF
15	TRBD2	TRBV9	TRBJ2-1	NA	TGTGCCAGCAGCGCCATGGGACTAGCGGGAGATGAGCAGTTCTTC	CASSAMGLAGDEQFF
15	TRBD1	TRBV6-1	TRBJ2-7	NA	TGTGCCAGCAGTGCGTGGGCACAGGGGCGGTACGAGCAGTACTTC	CASSAWAQGRYEQYF
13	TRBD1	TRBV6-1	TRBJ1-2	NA	TGTGCCAGCAGTCTTCGACAGGGGTATGGCTACACCTTC	CASSLRQGYGYTF
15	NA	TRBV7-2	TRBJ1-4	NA	TGTGCCAGCAGCTTACAGGGTCGGGCTAATGAAAAACTGTTTTTT	CASSLQGRANEKLFF
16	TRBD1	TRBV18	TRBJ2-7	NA	TGTGCCAGCTCACCACCTCCGCACGGACAGGTATACGAGCAGTACTTC	CASSPPPHGQVYEQYF
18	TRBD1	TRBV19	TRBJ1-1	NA	TGTGCCAGTAGTACCGGACTTCGGACAGGGGGGAGCGGCACTGAAGCTTTCTTT	CASSTGLRTGGSGTEAFF
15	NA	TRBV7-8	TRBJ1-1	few	TGTGCCAGCAGCTTAACGGGGGGGTGGGACACTGAAGCTTTCTTT	CASSLTGGWDTEAFF
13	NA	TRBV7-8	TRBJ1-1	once	TGTGCCAGCAGCCGCGCCCGGGATGAGAAAGCTTTCTTT	CASSRARDEKAFF